Following are 6 T cell receptor beta chains from one sample sequenced in a study of cytomegalovirus exposure and HLA in healthy donors. Assay: immunoSEQ multiplex PCR; the TCRdb copy retains only in-frame clones and omits some. The repertoire consists of about 110,000 clones, with 90% to 97% occurring once and the leading ten covering 0.67%. What was sequenced was PBMCs. All receptors derive from a woman in her late teens or twenties in good health and CMV-seronegative.

The rearrangement links TRBV7-8 to TRBJ2-5; 9 bases map to TRBD1. With 4 bases clipped from V and 2 bases from J, the junction kept 5 bases outside the gene matches. CDR1 SGHVS and CDR2 FQNEAQ come from the germline V gene. This CDR3 is built from 15 residues. Here the CDR3 reads CASSSRDRVQETQYF. The CDR3 DNA sequence: TGTGCCAGCAGCTCCCGGGACAGGGTACAAGAGACCCAGTACTTC. Full variable domain (outside the CDR3, taken from reference TRBV7-8 and TRBJ2-5): GAGVSQSPRYKVAKRGQDVALRCDPISGHVSLFWYQQALGQGPEFLTYFQNEAQLDKSGLPSDRFFAERPEGSVSTLKIQRTQQEDSAVYLCASSSRDRVQETQYFGPGTRLLVL.

V gene TRBV29-1 combines with J gene TRBJ1-1, with D hard to call. This CDR3 region has 11 residues. CDR1 and CDR2 (germline): SQVTM, ANQGSEA. The V end lost 4 bases, the J end lost 8 bases, and 11 bases lay between the germline ends. CDR3 bases: TGCAGCGTTGTATGGGGAGCCGAAGCTTTCTTT. It yields the protein CSVVWGAEAFF.

The J gene is TRBJ2-2, the V gene TRBV27, with 9 bases matching TRBD1. Germline lookup yields CDR1 MNHEY and CDR2 SMNVEV (reference sequence). There are 16 residues in the CDR3. Trimming took 6 bases from V and 2 from J; bases not matched to a gene: 7. The CDR3 DNA is TGTGCCAGCAGCACACCGGGACAGGGTAACACCGGGGAGCTGTTTTTT. Translated: CASSTPGQGNTGELFF.

The genes are TRBV13 and TRBJ2-5; the D gene is possibly TRBD1 (6 bases). The germline V gene has CDR1 PRHDT and CDR2 FYEKMQ (reference sequence). V lost 5 bases and J lost 5, with 21 bases in between. CDR3 length: 16 residues. The CDR3 loop is CASSRMGASIRETQYF. The CDR3 region has the DNA TGTGCCAGCAGCCGGATGGGGGCCTCCATCCGGGAGACCCAGTACTTC.

The rearrangement uses TRBV14 and TRBJ2-7, with D perhaps TRBD2 (6 bases). Trimming shortened V by 4 bases and J by 3 bases, and 16 bases separated the two germline ends. Germline lookup yields CDR1 SGHDN and CDR2 FVKESK. CDR3 size: 15 residues. The CDR3 DNA sequence: TGTGCCAGCAGCCTAGCGGCTAGCCTAATCTACGAGCAGTACTTC. Its translation: CASSLAASLIYEQYF.

The chain recombines TRBV9 with TRBJ2-5; a possible D gene is TRBD1 (7 bases). Trimming stripped 3 bases from V and 10 bases from J, with 19 bases between. Germline V gene sequence: CDR1 SGDLS, CDR2 YYNGEE. This CDR3 is built from 14 residues. The CDR3 DNA reads TGTGCCAGCAGCGAGGGACAGCTCCCGGGGGACCAGTACTTC. It yields the protein CASSEGQLPGDQYF. The whole variable domain, filled in from reference TRBV9 and TRBJ2-5, reads DSGVTQTPKHLITATGQRVTLRCSPRSGDLSVYWYQQSLDQGLQFLIQYYNGEERAKGNILERFSAQQFPDLHSELNLSSLELGDSALYFCASSEGQLPGDQYFGPGTRLLVL.